The TCR beta chain under discussion was sequenced for a study of cytomegalovirus exposure and HLA in healthy donors. Findings and caveats of the study: Altogether, 170 or so TCR beta chains were recorded as cytomegalovirus-associated.

TCRdb keeps only in-frame clones here, not all; method: immunoSEQ multiplex PCR. The table lists roughly 200,000 clones, 65% to 85% of them singletons. These donors were members of the roughly 110-subject validation cohort, a group separate from the roughly 670-subject first cohort. CDR1 is LNHDA and CDR2 is SQIVND in the germline V gene (reference sequence). V was shortened by 9 bases and J by 4 bases, with 18 bases between the two germline ends. The CDR3 is 14 amino acids. On this clone: Its antigen is still unknown.

The J gene is TRBJ1-2, the V gene TRBV19, with D tentatively TRBD1 (6 bases). Material for sequencing was PBMCs. The sequence came from a young woman in good health and CMV-seropositive. CDR3 bases: TGTGCCAGCCTTTCGACAGGTCGGGGCTATGGCTACACCTTC. Protein product: CASLSTGRGYGYTF.